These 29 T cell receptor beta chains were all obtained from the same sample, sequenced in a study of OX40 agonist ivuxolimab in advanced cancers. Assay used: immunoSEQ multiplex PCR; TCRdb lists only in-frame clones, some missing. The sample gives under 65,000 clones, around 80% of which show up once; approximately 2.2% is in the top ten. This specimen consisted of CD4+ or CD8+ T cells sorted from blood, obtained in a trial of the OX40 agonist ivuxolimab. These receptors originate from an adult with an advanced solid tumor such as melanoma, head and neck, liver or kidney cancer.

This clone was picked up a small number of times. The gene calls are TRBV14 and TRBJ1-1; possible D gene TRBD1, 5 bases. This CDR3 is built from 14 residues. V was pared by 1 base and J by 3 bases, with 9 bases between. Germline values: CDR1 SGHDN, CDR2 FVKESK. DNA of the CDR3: TGTGCCAGCAGCCAAGCGGGGGTTTACACTGAAGCTTTCTTT. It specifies CASSQAGVYTEAFF. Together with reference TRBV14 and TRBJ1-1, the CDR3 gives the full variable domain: EAGVTQFPSHSVIEKGQTVTLRCDPISGHDNLYWYRRVMGKEIKFLLHFVKESKQDESGMPNNRFLAERTGGTYSTLKVQPAELEDSGVYFCASSQAGVYTEAFFGQGTRLTVV.

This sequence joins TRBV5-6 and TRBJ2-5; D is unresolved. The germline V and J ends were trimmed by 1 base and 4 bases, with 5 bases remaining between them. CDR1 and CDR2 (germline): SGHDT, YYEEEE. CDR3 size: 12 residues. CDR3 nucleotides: TGTGCCAGCAGCTTGCGGATAGAGACCCAGTACTTC. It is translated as CASSLRIETQYF.

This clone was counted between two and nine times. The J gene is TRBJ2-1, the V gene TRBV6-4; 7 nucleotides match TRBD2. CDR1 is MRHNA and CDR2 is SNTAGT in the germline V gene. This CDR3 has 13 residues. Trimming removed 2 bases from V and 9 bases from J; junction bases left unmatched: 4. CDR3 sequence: CASSDERGSEQFF. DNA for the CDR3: TGTGCCAGCAGTGACGAGCGGGGCTCTGAGCAGTTCTTC.

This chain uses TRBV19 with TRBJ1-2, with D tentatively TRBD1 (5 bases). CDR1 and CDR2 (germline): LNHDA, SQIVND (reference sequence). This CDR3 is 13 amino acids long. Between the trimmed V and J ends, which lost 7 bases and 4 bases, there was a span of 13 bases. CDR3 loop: CASTPRGPYGYTF. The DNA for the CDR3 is TGTGCCAGTACCCCGAGGGGCCCCTATGGCTACACCTTC.

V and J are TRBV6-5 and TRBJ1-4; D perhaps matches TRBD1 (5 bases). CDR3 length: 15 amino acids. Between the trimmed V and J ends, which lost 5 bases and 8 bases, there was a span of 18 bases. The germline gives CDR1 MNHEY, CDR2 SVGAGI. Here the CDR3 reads CASSGTGPGGEKLFF. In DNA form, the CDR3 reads TGTGCCAGCAGTGGGACCGGGCCGGGGGGGGAAAAACTGTTTTTT.

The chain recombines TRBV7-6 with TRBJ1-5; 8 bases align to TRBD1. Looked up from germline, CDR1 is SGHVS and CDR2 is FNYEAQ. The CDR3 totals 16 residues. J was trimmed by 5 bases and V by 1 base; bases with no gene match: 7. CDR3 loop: CASSLESTGGDQPQHF. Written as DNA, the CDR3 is TGTGCCAGCAGCTTAGAAAGTACAGGGGGGGATCAGCCCCAGCATTTT.

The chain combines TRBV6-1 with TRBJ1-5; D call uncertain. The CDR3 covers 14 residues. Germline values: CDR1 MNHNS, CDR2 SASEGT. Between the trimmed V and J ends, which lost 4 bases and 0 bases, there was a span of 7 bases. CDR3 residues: CASSGQISNQPQHF. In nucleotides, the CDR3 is TGTGCCAGCAGTGGCCAGATTAGCAATCAGCCCCAGCATTTT.

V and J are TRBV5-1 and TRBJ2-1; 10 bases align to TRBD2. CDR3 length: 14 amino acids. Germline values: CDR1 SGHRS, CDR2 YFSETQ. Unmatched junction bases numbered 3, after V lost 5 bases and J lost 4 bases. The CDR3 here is CASRVSGGYNEQFF. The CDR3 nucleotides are TGCGCCAGCAGAGTTAGCGGGGGGTACAATGAGCAGTTCTTC.

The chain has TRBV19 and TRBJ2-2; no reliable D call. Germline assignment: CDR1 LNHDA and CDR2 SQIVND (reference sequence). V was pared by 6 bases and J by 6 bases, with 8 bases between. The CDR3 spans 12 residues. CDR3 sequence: CASRPRPGELFF. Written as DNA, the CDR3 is TGTGCCAGTAGACCTCGCCCCGGGGAGCTGTTTTTT.

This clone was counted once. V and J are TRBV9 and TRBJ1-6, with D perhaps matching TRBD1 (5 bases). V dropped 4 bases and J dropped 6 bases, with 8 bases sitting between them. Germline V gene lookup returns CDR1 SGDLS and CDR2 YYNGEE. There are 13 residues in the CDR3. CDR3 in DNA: TGTGCCAGCAGCTCGGGGCCTAATTCACCCCTCCACTTT. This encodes CASSSGPNSPLHF.

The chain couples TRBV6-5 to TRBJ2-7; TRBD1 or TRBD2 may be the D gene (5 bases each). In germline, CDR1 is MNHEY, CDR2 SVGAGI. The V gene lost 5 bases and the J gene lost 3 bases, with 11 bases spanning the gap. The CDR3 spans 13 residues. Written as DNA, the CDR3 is TGTGCCAGCAGTGGGGGAGATTACTACGAGCAGTACTTC. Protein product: CASSGGDYYEQYF.

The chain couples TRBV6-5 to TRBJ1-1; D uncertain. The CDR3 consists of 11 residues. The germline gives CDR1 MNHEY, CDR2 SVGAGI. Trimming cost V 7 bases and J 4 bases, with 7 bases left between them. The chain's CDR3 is CASTRGTEAFF. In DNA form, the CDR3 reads TGTGCCAGCACCCGCGGCACTGAAGCTTTCTTT.

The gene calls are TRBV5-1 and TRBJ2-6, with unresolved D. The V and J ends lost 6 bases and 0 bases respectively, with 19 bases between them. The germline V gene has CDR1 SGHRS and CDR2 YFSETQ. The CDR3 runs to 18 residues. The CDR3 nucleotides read TGCGCCAGCAAAGGTCTAGGAGCCCAGGCCTCTGGGGCCAACGTCCTGACTTTC. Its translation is CASKGLGAQASGANVLTF. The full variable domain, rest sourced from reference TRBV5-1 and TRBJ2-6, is KAGVTQTPRYLIKTRGQQVTLSCSPISGHRSVSWYQQTPGQGLQFLFEYFSETQRNKGNFPGRFSGRQFSNSRSEMNVSTLELGDSALYLCASKGLGAQASGANVLTFGAGSRLTVL.

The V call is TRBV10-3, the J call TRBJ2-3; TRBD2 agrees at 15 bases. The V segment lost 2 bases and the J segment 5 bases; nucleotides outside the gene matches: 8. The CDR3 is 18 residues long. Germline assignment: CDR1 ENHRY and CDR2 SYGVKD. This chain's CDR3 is CAISEMGLAGGGGDTQYF. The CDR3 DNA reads TGTGCCATCAGTGAGATGGGACTAGCGGGGGGAGGGGGAGATACGCAGTATTTT.

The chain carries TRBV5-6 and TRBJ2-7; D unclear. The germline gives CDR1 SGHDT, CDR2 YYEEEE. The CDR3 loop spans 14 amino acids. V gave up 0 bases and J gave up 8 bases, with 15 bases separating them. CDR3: CASSLASSTVKQYF. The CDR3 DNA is TGTGCCAGCAGCTTGGCGAGCTCGACCGTGAAGCAGTACTTC.

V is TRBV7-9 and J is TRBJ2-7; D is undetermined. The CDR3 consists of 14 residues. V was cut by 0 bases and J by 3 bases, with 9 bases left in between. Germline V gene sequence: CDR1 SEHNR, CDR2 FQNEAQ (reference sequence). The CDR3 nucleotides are TGTGCCAGCAGCTTAGCGGGCCAGCACTACGAGCAGTACTTC. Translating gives CASSLAGQHYEQYF.

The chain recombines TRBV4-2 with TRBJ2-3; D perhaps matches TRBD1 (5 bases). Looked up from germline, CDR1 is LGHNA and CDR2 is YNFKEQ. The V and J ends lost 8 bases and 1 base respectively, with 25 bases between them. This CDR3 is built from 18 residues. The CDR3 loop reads CASQGPRQPNQGTDTQYF. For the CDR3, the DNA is TGTGCCAGCCAGGGTCCGAGGCAGCCTAATCAAGGCACAGATACGCAGTATTTT.

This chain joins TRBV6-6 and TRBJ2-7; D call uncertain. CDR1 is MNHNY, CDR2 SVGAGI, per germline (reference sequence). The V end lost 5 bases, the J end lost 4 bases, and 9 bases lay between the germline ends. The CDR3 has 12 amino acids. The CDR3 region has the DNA TGTGCCAGCAGTCAACAAGGGTACGAGCAGTACTTC. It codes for CASSQQGYEQYF.

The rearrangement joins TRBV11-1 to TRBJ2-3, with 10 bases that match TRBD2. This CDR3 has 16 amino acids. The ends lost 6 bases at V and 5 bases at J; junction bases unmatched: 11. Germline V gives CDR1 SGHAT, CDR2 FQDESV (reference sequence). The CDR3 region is CASREASGGIRDTQYF. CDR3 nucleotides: TGTGCCAGCAGGGAGGCTAGCGGGGGAATCAGAGATACGCAGTATTTT.

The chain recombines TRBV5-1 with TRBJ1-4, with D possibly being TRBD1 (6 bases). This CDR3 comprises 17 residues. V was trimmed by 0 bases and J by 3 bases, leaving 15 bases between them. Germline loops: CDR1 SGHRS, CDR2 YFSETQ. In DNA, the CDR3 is TGCGCCAGCAGCTTGGGCAATAGACAGGTCTCTAATGAAAAACTGTTTTTT. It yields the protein CASSLGNRQVSNEKLFF.

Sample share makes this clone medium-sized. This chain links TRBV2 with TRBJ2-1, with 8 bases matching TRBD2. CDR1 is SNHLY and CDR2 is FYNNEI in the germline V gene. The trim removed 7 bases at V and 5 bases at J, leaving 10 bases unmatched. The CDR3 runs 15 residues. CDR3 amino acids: CASIFAAGVHNEQFF. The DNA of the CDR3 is TGTGCCAGCATTTTTGCAGCGGGAGTCCACAATGAGCAGTTCTTC.

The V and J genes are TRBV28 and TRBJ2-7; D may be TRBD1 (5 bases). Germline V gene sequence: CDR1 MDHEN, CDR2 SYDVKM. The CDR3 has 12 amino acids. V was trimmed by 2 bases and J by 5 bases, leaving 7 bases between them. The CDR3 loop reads CASSLRRDEQYF. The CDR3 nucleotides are TGTGCCAGCAGTTTACGCAGGGACGAGCAGTACTTC.

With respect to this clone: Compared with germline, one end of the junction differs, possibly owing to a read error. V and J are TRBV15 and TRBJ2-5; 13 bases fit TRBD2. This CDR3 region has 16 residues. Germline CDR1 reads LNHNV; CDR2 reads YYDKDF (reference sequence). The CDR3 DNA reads TGTGCCACCAGGAGAGAGACTAGCGGGAGGTCAGAGACCCAGTACTTC. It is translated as CATRRETSGRSETQYF.

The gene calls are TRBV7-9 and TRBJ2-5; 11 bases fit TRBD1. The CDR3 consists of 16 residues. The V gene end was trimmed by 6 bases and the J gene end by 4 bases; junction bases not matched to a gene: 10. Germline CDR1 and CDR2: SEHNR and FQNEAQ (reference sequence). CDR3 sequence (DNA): TGTGCCAGCAGTCTCACCGGGACAGGGGGTCGAGAGACCCAGTACTTC. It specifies CASSLTGTGGRETQYF. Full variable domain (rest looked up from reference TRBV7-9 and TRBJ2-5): DTGVSQNPRHKITKRGQNVTFRCDPISEHNRLYWYRQTLGQGPEFLTYFQNEAQLEKSRLLSDRFSAERPKGSFSTLEIQRTEQGDSAMYLCASSLTGTGGRETQYFGPGTRLLVL.

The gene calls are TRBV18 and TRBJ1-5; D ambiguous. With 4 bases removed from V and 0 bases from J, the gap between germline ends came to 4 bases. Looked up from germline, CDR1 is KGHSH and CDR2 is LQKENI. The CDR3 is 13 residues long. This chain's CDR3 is CASSLDSNQPQHF. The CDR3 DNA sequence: TGTGCCAGCTCACTTGATAGCAATCAGCCCCAGCATTTT.

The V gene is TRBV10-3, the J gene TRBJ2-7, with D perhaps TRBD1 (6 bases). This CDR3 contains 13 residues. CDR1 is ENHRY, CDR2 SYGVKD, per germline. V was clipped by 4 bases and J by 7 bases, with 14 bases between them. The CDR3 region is CAISGWAGEEQYF. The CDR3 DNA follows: TGTGCCATCAGTGGCTGGGCAGGGGAAGAGCAGTACTTC.

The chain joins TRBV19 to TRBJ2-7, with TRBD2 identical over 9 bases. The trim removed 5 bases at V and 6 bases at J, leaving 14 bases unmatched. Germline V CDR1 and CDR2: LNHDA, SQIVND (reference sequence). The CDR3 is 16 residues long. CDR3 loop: CASSSLWREGLTEQYF. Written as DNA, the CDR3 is TGTGCCAGTAGTTCCCTATGGCGGGAGGGCCTAACCGAGCAGTACTTC.

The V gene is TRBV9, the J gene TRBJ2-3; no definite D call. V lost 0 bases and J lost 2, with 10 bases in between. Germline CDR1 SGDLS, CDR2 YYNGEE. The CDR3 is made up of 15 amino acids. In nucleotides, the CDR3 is TGTGCCAGCAGCGTAGACGGTTGGAACACAGATACGCAGTATTTT. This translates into CASSVDGWNTDTQYF.

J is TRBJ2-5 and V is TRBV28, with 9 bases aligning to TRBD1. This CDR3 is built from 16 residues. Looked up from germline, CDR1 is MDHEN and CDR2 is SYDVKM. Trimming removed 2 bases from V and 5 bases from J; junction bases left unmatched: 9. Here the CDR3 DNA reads TGTGCCAGCAGTTTAGTGGGGGACAGGGAAGGGGAGACCCAGTACTTC. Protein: CASSLVGDREGETQYF. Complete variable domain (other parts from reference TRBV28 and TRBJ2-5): DVKVTQSSRYLVKRTGEKVFLECVQDMDHENMFWYRQDPGLGLRLIYFSYDVKMKEKGDIPEGYSVSREKKERFSLILESASTNQTSMYLCASSLVGDREGETQYFGPGTRLLVL.